This T cell receptor beta chain was captured in a study of shared clonotypes between healthy human individuals. The data were produced by immunoSEQ multiplex PCR, yet TCRdb's version contains in-frame clones alone and is incomplete. The data contain some 2.4 million clones, 93% of them singletons. CDR3 length: 16 amino acids. Deletions cut 5 bases from V and 4 bases from J, with 21 bases between. Germline loops: CDR1 KGHSH, CDR2 LQKENI. Findings and caveats of the study: Naive subsets usually exceeded memory subsets in estimated richness.

As to this clone: Its antigen remains unidentified.

The rearrangement uses TRBV18 and TRBJ2-7, with D possibly TRBD1 on 6 matching bases. This clonotype was obtained from a man aged 18 to 30 in good health. Some clones in this sample may be carry-over from other donors' samples. Sequencing used naive CD4+ T cells from PBMCs. Subset here: CD45RA+ positively selected. Here the CDR3 DNA reads TGTGCCAGCTCATCTAGTTCCACAGGGCTCGCGTACGAGCAGTACTTC. This encodes CASSSSSTGLAYEQYF.